This T cell receptor beta chain was captured in a study of shared clonotypes between healthy human individuals. About the study: In total, the donors were two women and a few men aged 18 to 49.

Trimming at V came to 1 base and at J to 0 bases, leaving 6 bases not matched to a gene. This CDR3 contains 17 residues. Germline V CDR1 and CDR2: SEHNR, FQNEAQ (reference sequence). Sequenced by immunoSEQ multiplex PCR; TCRdb stores in-frame clones only, minus some. The sample lists 2.3 million or so clones, approximately 95% occurring once. The chain joins TRBV7-9 to TRBJ2-1; TRBD2 aligns across 7 bases. Sequences were obtained from naive CD4+ T cells from PBMCs. Sample subset: CD45RA+ positively selected. This clonotype originated in a man between 18 and 35 years old in good health. Some clones in this sample may be carry-over from other donors' samples. CDR3 residues: CASSLVGGSHSYNEQFF. DNA for the CDR3: TGTGCCAGCAGCTTAGTTGGCGGGAGTCACTCCTACAATGAGCAGTTCTTC.